Below, one T cell receptor beta chain is given with its context. The sample comes from a study of OX40 agonist ivuxolimab in advanced cancers. Sequencing used immunoSEQ multiplex PCR; TCRdb keeps in-frame clones, though not all of them. This table holds some 45,000 clones, about 79% found once. CDR3 length: 16 residues. Germline V gene data show CDR1 as MNHEY and CDR2 as SVGAGI. V lost 4 bases and J lost 7; bases outside the gene matches: 5. The rearrangement links TRBV6-5 to TRBJ2-1; 15 bases are shared with TRBD2. Sequencing was performed on CD4+ or CD8+ T cells sorted from blood, taken in a trial of the OX40 agonist ivuxolimab. The TCR was taken from an adult with an advanced solid tumor such as melanoma, head and neck, liver or kidney cancer. The CDR3 is CASSSGLAGGPNEQFF. The CDR3 nucleotides read TGTGCCAGCAGTTCCGGACTAGCGGGAGGGCCTAATGAGCAGTTCTTC.